This TCR beta chain was sequenced during a study of T cell repertoires in cytomegalovirus infection. For the study at large: Signatures in public TCR beta sequences pointed to both CMV infection and matching HLA type.

MiXCR, run by TCRdb on the reads, gives a single entry per CDR3 protein. The profile shows 69,000 or so distinct CDR3 sequences, under 30% of them singletons. This clonotype was counted only a few times. Its antigen is as yet unknown. Germline V gives CDR1 SGHNT, CDR2 YYREEE (reference sequence). The CDR3 runs 14 residues. V gave up 0 bases and J gave up 2 bases, with 9 bases separating them. Study-level findings and limits: Clonotypes of TCR beta that were HLA-C-restricted and CMV-specific dominated the ex vivo response.

The rearrangement uses TRBV5-4 and TRBJ2-7, with D uncertain. The material was CD8+ T cells from cultured PBMCs, obtained from culture after CMV antigen stimulation. This TCR derives from a human donor in good health (CMV status not recorded). Some clones in this sample may be carry-over from other donors' samples. Here the CDR3 reads CASSLAERTYEQYF. The CDR3 bases are TGTGCCAGCAGCTTGGCCGAACGGACCTACGAGCAGTACTTC.